Following are 11 T cell receptor beta chains from one sample sequenced in a study of graft-versus-host responses after intestinal transplantation. The repertoire was sequenced with immunoSEQ multiplex PCR; TCRdb's copy has only in-frame clones and lacks some. In the table there are 15,000 to 20,000 clones, more than 65% of which are singletons. This material consisted of PBMCs, taken 14 days after transplant. These receptors originate from a human patient who received an intestinal transplant, so some T cells may come from the graft donor.

This chain uses TRBV27 with TRBJ2-5; D not certain. Germline CDR1 reads MNHEY; CDR2 reads SMNVEV (reference sequence). Trimming removed 4 bases at V and 4 bases at J, with 10 bases between. This CDR3 contains 13 residues. Here the CDR3 DNA reads TGTGCCAGCAGTTCGGAGACCGGAGAGACCCAGTACTTC. It specifies CASSSETGETQYF.

The chain combines TRBV27 with TRBJ1-4, with 9 bases fitting TRBD1. This CDR3 spans 13 amino acids. Germline CDR1 reads MNHEY; CDR2 reads SMNVEV (reference sequence). V lost 8 bases to trimming and J lost 7 bases; unmatched junction nucleotides: 5. CDR3 in amino acids: CASSSDRGEKLFF. The CDR3 nucleotides read TGTGCCAGCTCCTCGGACAGGGGTGAAAAACTGTTTTTT.

The chain carries TRBV9 and TRBJ1-5, with D unresolved. CDR1 SGDLS and CDR2 YYNGEE come from the germline V gene. This CDR3 region has 15 residues. V lost 4 bases to trimming and J lost 0 bases, with 11 bases between them. CDR3 sequence: CASSPSGYSNQPQHF. The CDR3 region has the DNA TGTGCCAGCAGCCCTTCAGGTTATAGCAATCAGCCCCAGCATTTT. The full variable domain, rest sourced from reference TRBV9 and TRBJ1-5, is DSGVTQTPKHLITATGQRVTLRCSPRSGDLSVYWYQQSLDQGLQFLIQYYNGEERAKGNILERFSAQQFPDLHSELNLSSLELGDSALYFCASSPSGYSNQPQHFGDGTRLSIL.

For the CDR3, the DNA is TGTGCCAGCAGGCTGGGACAGGGGGGGATTTACAATGAGCAGTTCTTC. Protein sequence: CASRLGQGGIYNEQFF. This sequence joins TRBV11-2 and TRBJ2-1, with 11 bases that match TRBD1. CDR1 is SGHAT and CDR2 is FQNNGV in the germline V gene. The CDR3 length is 16 residues. The V segment lost 6 bases and the J segment 4 bases; nucleotides outside the gene matches: 8.

The genes are TRBV5-1 and TRBJ1-1, with 9 positions matching TRBD1. With 4 bases clipped from V and 1 base from J, the junction kept 8 bases outside the gene matches. The length of the CDR3 is 16 residues. CDR1 and CDR2 from the germline V gene are SGHRS and YFSETQ. CDR3 residues: CASSGLQGAPNTEAFF. The CDR3 coding sequence is TGCGCCAGCAGCGGATTACAGGGGGCGCCGAACACTGAAGCTTTCTTT.

The chain is built from TRBV20-1 and TRBJ1-1; D is undetermined. V was pared by 5 bases and J by 2 bases, with 3 bases between. The germline V gene encodes CDR1 DFQATT and CDR2 SNEGSKA (reference sequence). The CDR3 length is 10 residues. Written as DNA, the CDR3 is TGCAGTGCTCTCAACACTGAAGCTTTCTTT. This encodes CSALNTEAFF.

This chain links TRBV4-1 with TRBJ2-7, with 7 bases fitting TRBD2. Germline CDR1 is MGHRA and CDR2 is YSYEKL. V lost 1 base and J lost 5; bases outside the gene matches: 8. The CDR3 runs 15 residues. The CDR3 region is CASSQARFTSDEQYF. As DNA, the CDR3 is TGCGCCAGCAGCCAAGCCCGTTTTACTAGCGACGAGCAGTACTTC.

The chain carries TRBV6-5 and TRBJ2-5, with a possible D match to TRBD1 (5 bases). The CDR3 totals 14 residues. Germline CDR1 reads MNHEY; CDR2 reads SVGAGI. Trimming took off 1 base at V and 1 base at J, with 7 bases between the two ends. CDR3 sequence: CASSYYQGQETQYF. In nucleotides, the CDR3 is TGTGCCAGCAGTTACTACCAGGGCCAAGAGACCCAGTACTTC.

In this sample, this clone turned up once. The chain carries TRBV29-1 and TRBJ1-3; TRBD1 might be the D (6 bases). The CDR3 consists of 16 residues. V was pared by 5 bases and J by 0 bases, with 17 bases between. Germline V gene lookup returns CDR1 SQVTM and CDR2 ANQGSEA. DNA for the CDR3: TGCAGCGTTTCAGGGGCGGGGTGGCGCTCTGGAAACACCATATATTTT. The encoded protein is CSVSGAGWRSGNTIYF. The whole variable domain, filled in from reference TRBV29-1 and TRBJ1-3, reads SAVISQKPSRDICQRGTSLTIQCQVDSQVTMMFWYRQQPGQSLTLIATANQGSEATYESGFVIDKFPISRPNLTFSTLTVSNMSPEDSSIYLCSVSGAGWRSGNTIYFGEGSWLTVV.

The V and J genes are TRBV20-1 and TRBJ2-4; D unresolved. The CDR3 runs 10 residues. The germline V and J ends were trimmed by 0 bases and 8 bases, with 2 bases remaining between them. Germline V gene data show CDR1 as DFQATT and CDR2 as SNEGSKA (reference sequence). CDR3 in amino acids: CSARDYIQYF. The CDR3 DNA reads TGCAGTGCTAGAGACTACATTCAGTACTTC.

This clone came up once. The CDR3 reads CASSLGRAEQYF. The CDR3 region has the DNA TGTGCCAGCAGCTTAGGTAGGGCCGAGCAGTACTTC. The rearrangement links TRBV13 to TRBJ2-7; D remains ambiguous. The CDR3 length is 12 residues. Germline lookup yields CDR1 PRHDT and CDR2 FYEKMQ (reference sequence). V dropped 0 bases and J dropped 6 bases, with 6 bases sitting between them.